The rows below give T cell receptor beta chains drawn from one sample of a study of cytomegalovirus exposure and HLA in healthy donors. Assay used: immunoSEQ multiplex PCR; TCRdb lists only in-frame clones, some missing. This sample has around 110,000 clones, with about three quarters found just once. Sequencing input: PBMCs. These receptors came from a man aged 30 to 39 in good health and CMV-seronegative. CDR3s leave out the opening cysteine and the closing phenylalanine or tryptophan. Clone size is given for some rows only: seen once, a few or many times, or a class if the clone is expanded.

v_call clone_size cdr3_length cdr3_aa
TRBV21-1 . 14 ASSVPLRGSNQPQH
TRBV6-5 . 12 ASSYSRTRNEQF
TRBV6-1 . 12 ASSGRTVTGELF
TRBV28 . 13 ASSTSGLTGEKLF
TRBV7-2 few 10 ASSGREIEQY
TRBV7-8 once 13 ASSTQGEGNQPQH
TRBV9 . 13 ASSVSSTQHNEQF
TRBV27 . 12 ASSLSAGADTQY
TRBV30 . 11 AWEQGAGQPQH
TRBV28 . 12 ASSLGTGNTEAF
TRBV5-1 . 12 ASCPGWGTETQY